This TCR beta chain was profiled in a study of response to subunit inactivated influenza vaccine. MiXCR was run by TCRdb on the RT-PCR reads, yielding one entry per CDR3 protein. The sample has about 310,000 distinct CDR3 sequences, 21% seen once. CDR1 SGHRS and CDR2 YFSETQ come from the germline V gene. The CDR3 spans 18 residues. Losses at the gene ends were 0 bases for V and 0 bases for J; bases not matched to a gene: 7. Findings of the study overall: A suggestion made by the authors is that each seasonal influenza vaccination recruits few new T cells.

Worth noting for this clonotype: The antigen is undetermined.

Material: PBMCs from blood, obtained about 20 months after vaccination. The V call is TRBV5-1, the J call TRBJ1-4; 8 bases are shared with TRBD1. This receptor was identified in a man between 50 and 69 years old who received an inactivated influenza vaccine. CDR3 DNA: TGCGCCAGCAGCTTGGTAGCGCGGACAGGGCCAACTAATGAAAAACTGTTTTTT. Protein: CASSLVARTGPTNEKLFF.